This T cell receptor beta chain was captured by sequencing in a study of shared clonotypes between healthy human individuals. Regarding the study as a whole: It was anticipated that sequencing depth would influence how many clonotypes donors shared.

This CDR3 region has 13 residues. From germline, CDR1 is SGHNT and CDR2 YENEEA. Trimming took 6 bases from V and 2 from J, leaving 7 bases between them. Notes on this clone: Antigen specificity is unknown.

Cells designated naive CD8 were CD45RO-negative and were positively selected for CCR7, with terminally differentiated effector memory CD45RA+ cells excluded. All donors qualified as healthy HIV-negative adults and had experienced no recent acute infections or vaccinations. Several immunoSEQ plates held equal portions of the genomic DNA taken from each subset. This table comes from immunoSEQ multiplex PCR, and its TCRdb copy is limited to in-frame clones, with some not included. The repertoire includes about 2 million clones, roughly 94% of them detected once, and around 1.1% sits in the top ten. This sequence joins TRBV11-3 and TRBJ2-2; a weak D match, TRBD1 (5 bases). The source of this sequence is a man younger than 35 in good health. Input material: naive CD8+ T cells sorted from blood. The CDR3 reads CASRGPNTGELFF. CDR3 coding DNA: TGTGCCAGCAGGGGGCCTAACACCGGGGAGCTGTTTTTT.